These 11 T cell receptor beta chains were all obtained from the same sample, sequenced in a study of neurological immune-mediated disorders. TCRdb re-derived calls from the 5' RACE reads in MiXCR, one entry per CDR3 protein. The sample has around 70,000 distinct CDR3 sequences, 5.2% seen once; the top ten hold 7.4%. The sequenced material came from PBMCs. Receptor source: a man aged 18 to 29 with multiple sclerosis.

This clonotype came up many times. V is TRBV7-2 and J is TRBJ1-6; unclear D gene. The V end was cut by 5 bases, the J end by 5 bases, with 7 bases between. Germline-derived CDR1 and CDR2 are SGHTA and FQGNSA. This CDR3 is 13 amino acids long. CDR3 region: CASSRRHNSPLHF. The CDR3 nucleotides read TGTGCCAGCAGCCGTAGGCATAATTCACCCCTCCACTTT.

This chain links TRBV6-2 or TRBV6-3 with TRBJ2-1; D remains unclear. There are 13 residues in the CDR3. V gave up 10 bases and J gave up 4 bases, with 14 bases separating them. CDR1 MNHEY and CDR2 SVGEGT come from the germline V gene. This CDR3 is CATAGSRYNEQFF. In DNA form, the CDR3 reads TGTGCCACCGCCGGGTCCCGATACAATGAGCAGTTCTTC.

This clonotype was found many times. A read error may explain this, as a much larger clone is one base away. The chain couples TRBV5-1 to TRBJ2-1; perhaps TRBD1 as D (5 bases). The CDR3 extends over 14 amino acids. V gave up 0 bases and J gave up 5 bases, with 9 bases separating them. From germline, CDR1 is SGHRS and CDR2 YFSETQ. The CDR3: CASSLGQINNEQFF. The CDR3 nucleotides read TGCGCCAGCAGCTTGGGACAGATAAACAATGAGCAGTTCTTC.

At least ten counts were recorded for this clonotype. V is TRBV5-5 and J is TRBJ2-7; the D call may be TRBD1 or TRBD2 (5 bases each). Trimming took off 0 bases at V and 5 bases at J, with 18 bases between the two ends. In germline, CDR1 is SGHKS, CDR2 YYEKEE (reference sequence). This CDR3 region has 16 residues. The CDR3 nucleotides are TGTGCCAGCAGCTTGGAAGTACGGGGCGGTCAGCACGAGCAGTACTTC. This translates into CASSLEVRGGQHEQYF.

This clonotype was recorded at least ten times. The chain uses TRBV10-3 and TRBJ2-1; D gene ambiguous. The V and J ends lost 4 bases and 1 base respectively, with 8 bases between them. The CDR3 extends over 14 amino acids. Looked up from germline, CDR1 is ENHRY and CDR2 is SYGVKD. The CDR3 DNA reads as TGTGCCATCAGTGCCCAGCAGTCCTACAATGAGCAGTTCTTC. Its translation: CAISAQQSYNEQFF.

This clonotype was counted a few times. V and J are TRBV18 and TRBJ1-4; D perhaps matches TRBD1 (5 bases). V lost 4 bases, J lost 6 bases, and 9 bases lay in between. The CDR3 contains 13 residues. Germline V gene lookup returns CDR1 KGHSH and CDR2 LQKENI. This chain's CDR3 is CASSHGDDEKLFF. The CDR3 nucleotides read TGTGCCAGCTCACACGGGGACGATGAAAAACTGTTTTTT.

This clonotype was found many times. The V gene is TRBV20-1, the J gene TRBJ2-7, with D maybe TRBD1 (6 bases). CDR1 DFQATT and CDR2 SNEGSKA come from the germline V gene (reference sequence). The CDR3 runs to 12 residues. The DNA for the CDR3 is TGCGCCGGGTCGCAGGGGACCTCCGAGCAGTACTTC. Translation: CAGSQGTSEQYF.

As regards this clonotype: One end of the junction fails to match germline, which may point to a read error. In nucleotides, the CDR3 is TGTGCCAGCAGCTTAGTTGCGGGGGCGGGTAACCAGCCCCAGAATTTT. Its translation: CASSLVAGAGNQPQNF. The J gene is TRBJ1-5, the V gene TRBV7-6, with a weak D call TRBD1 (6 bases). The CDR3 loop spans 16 amino acids. CDR1 and CDR2 from the germline V gene are SGHVS and FNYEAQ.

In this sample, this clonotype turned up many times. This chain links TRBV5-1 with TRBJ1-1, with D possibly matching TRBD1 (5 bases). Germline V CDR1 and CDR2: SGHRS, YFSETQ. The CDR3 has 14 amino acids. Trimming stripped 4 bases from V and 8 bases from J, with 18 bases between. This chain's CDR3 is CASSRDPGTDEAFF. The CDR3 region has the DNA TGCGCCAGCAGCCGGGACCCCGGGACGGACGAAGCTTTCTTT.

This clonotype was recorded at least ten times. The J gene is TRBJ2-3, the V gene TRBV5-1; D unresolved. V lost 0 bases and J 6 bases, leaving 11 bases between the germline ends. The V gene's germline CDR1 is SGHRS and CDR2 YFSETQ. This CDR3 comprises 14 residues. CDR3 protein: CASSLGTTVDTQYF. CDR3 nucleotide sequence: TGCGCCAGCAGCTTGGGAACTACCGTGGATACGCAGTATTTT.

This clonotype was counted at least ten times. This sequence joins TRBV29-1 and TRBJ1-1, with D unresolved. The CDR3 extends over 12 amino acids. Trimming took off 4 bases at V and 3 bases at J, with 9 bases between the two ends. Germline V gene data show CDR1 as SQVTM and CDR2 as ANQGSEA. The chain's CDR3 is CSVADGYTEAFF. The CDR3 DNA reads TGCAGCGTTGCGGACGGTTACACTGAAGCTTTCTTT.